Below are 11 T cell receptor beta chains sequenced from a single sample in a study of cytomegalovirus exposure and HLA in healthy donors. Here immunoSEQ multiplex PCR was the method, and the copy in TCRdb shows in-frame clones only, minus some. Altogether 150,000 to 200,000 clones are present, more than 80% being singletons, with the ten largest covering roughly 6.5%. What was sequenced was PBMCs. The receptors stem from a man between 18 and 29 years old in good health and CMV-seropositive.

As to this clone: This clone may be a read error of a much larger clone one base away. The CDR3 DNA follows: TGTGCCAGCAGCTTAAAGGCAGGGGCCTACGAGCAGTACTTC. Protein sequence: CASSLKAGAYEQYF. J is TRBJ2-7 and V is TRBV11-2; weak D call: TRBD1 (6 bases). Trimming took off 2 bases at V and 2 bases at J, with 10 bases between the two ends. CDR1 is SGHAT and CDR2 is FQNNGV in the germline V gene. The CDR3 totals 14 residues.

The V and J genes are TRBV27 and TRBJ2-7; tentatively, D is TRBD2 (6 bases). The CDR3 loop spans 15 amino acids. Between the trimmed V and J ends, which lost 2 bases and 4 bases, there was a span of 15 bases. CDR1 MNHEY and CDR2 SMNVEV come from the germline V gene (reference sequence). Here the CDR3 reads CASSLSGRGNYEQYF. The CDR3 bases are TGTGCCAGCAGTTTAAGCGGGCGGGGAAATTACGAGCAGTACTTC.

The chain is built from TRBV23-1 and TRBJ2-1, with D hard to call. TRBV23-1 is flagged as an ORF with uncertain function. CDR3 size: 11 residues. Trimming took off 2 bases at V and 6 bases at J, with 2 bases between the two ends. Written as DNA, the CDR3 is TGCGCCAGCAGTCAACTCAATGAGCAGTTCTTC. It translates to CASSQLNEQFF.

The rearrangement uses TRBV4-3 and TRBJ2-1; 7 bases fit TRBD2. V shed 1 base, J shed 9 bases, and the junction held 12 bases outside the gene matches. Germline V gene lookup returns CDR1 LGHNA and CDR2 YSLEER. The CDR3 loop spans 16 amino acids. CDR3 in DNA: TGCGCCAGCAGCCAAGGCACTAGCGACTCCGCCGGTGAGCAGTTCTTC. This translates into CASSQGTSDSAGEQFF.

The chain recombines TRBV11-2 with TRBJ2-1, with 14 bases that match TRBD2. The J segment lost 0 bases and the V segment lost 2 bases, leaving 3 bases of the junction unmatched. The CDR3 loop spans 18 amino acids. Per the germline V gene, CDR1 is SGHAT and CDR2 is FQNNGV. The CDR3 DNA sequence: TGTGCCAGCAGCTTACCGACTAGCGGGAGGGTCTCCTACAATGAGCAGTTCTTC. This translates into CASSLPTSGRVSYNEQFF.

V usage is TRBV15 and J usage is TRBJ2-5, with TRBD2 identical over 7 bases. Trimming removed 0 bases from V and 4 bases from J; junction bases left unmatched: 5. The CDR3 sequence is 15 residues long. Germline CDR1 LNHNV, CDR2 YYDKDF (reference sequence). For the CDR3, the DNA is TGTGCCACCAGCAGAGATAGGTCGGGGGGAGAGACCCAGTACTTC. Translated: CATSRDRSGGETQYF. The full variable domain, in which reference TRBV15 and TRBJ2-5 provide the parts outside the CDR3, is DAMVIQNPRYQVTQFGKPVTLSCSQTLNHNVMYWYQQKSSQAPKLLFHYYDKDFNNEADTPDNFQSRRPNTSFCFLDIRSPGLGDTAMYLCATSRDRSGGETQYFGPGTRLLVL.

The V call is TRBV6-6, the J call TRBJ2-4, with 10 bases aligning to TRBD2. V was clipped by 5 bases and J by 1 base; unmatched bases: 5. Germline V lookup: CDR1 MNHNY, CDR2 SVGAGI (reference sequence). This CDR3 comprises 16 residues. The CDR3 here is CASSASGSAAKNIQYF. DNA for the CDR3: TGTGCCAGCAGTGCTAGCGGGAGCGCGGCCAAAAACATTCAGTACTTC.

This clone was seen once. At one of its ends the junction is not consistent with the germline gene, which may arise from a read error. CDR3 coding DNA: TGTGCCACCAGTTCGGGGGGATTCGGACAGCCCCAGCATTTT. Its protein product is CATSSGGFGQPQHF. This chain connects TRBV27 to TRBJ1-5; D is perhaps TRBD1 (5 bases). The germline gives CDR1 MNHEY, CDR2 SMNVEV (reference sequence). This CDR3 comprises 14 residues.

In DNA form, the CDR3 reads TGTGCCAGCAGCTTGAGGTGGCAGGGGGCCGGGAAGACCCAGTACTTC. Protein sequence: CASSLRWQGAGKTQYF. The chain couples TRBV5-6 to TRBJ2-5; 8 bases agree with TRBD1. This CDR3 comprises 16 residues. Trimming took 1 base from V and 6 from J; bases not matched to a gene: 11. Germline V gene lookup returns CDR1 SGHDT and CDR2 YYEEEE.

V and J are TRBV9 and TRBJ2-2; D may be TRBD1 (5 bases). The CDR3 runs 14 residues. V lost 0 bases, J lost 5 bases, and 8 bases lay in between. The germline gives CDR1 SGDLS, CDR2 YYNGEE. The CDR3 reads CASSVEQGTGELFF. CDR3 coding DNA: TGTGCCAGCAGCGTAGAGCAGGGTACCGGGGAGCTGTTTTTT.

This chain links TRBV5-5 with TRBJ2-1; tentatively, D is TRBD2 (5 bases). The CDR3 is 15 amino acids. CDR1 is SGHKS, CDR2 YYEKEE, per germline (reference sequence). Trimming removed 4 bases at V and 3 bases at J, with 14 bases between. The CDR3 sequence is CASSLDPGFYNEQFF. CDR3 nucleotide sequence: TGTGCCAGCAGCCTCGACCCGGGGTTCTACAATGAGCAGTTCTTC.